Listed below are T cell receptor beta chains from one sample, sequenced in a study of Ad26.COV2.S vaccination and SARS-CoV-2 variants. Repertoires were generated with immunoSEQ multiplex PCR, while TCRdb's copy carries only in-frame clones and drops some. The table includes approximately 360,000 clones, 83% detected once. Sequences were derived from peripheral blood, sampled in a trial of Ad26.COV2.S vaccine versus placebo. The receptors derive from a person between 18 and 59 years old who received the Ad26.COV2.S COVID-19 vaccine or a placebo. CDR3s include the opening cysteine and the closing phenylalanine or tryptophan. The D gene is left open where the match is weak. Clone size is shown for a subset of rows, as once, few, many or a class of expanded clone.

abundance: NA
j_gene: TRBJ1-5
v_gene: TRBV19
d_gene: NA
CDR3aa: CATQPYSNQPQHF
CDR3nt: TGTGCCACCCAGCCATATAGCAATCAGCCCCAGCATTTT

abundance: NA
j_gene: TRBJ2-7
v_gene: TRBV27
d_gene: NA
CDR3aa: CASSSDTIYEQYF
CDR3nt: TGTGCCAGCAGTTCTGACACGATATACGAGCAGTACTTC

abundance: NA
j_gene: TRBJ2-4
v_gene: TRBV12-3/TRBV12-4
d_gene: TRBD1
CDR3aa: CASSPGQGSIQYF
CDR3nt: TGTGCCAGCAGTCCGGGACAGGGAAGCATTCAGTACTTC

abundance: NA
j_gene: TRBJ2-1
v_gene: TRBV7-2
d_gene: NA
CDR3aa: CASSLARSSYNEQFF
CDR3nt: TGTGCCAGCAGCTTAGCGAGGAGCTCCTACAATGAGCAGTTCTTC

abundance: NA
j_gene: TRBJ2-1
v_gene: TRBV5-1
d_gene: NA
CDR3aa: CASSFGVNNEQFF
CDR3nt: TGCGCCAGCAGCTTTGGTGTAAACAATGAGCAGTTCTTC

abundance: NA
j_gene: TRBJ2-1
v_gene: TRBV5-1
d_gene: NA
CDR3aa: CASSSLPGQGGGNEQFF
CDR3nt: TGCGCCAGCAGCTCTTTGCCTGGACAGGGAGGGGGCAATGAGCAGTTCTTC

abundance: NA
j_gene: TRBJ1-6
v_gene: TRBV15
d_gene: NA
CDR3aa: CATAGGRSSYNSPLHF
CDR3nt: TGTGCCACCGCGGGGGGGCGGAGCTCCTATAATTCACCCCTCCACTTT

abundance: NA
j_gene: TRBJ2-3
v_gene: TRBV19
d_gene: TRBD2
CDR3aa: CASSKASGSGTDTQYF
CDR3nt: TGTGCCAGTAGTAAGGCTAGCGGGAGTGGCACAGATACGCAGTATTTT

abundance: NA
j_gene: TRBJ2-5
v_gene: TRBV29-1
d_gene: NA
CDR3aa: CSVEEPIQETQYF
CDR3nt: TGCAGCGTTGAAGAACCAATCCAAGAGACCCAGTACTTC

abundance: NA
j_gene: TRBJ1-2
v_gene: TRBV18
d_gene: NA
CDR3aa: CASSRGRAEDGYTF
CDR3nt: TGTGCCAGCTCACGGGGCAGGGCGGAAGATGGCTACACCTTC

abundance: once
j_gene: TRBJ1-2
v_gene: TRBV5-4
d_gene: NA
CDR3aa: CASSFTRGGYGYTF
CDR3nt: TGTGCCAGCAGCTTCACACGAGGGGGCTATGGCTACACCTTC

abundance: NA
j_gene: TRBJ2-7
v_gene: TRBV5-6
d_gene: NA
CDR3aa: CASRVRPGDHEQYF
CDR3nt: TGTGCCAGCAGAGTTCGTCCGGGTGACCACGAGCAGTACTTC

abundance: NA
j_gene: TRBJ2-7
v_gene: TRBV2
d_gene: NA
CDR3aa: CASSLPLTEQYF
CDR3nt: TGTGCCAGTTCCCTACCCCTTACCGAGCAGTACTTC

abundance: NA
j_gene: TRBJ2-7
v_gene: TRBV27
d_gene: NA
CDR3aa: CASSRATAASYEQYF
CDR3nt: TGTGCCAGCAGTAGGGCAACCGCAGCGTCGTACGAGCAGTACTTC

abundance: NA
j_gene: TRBJ1-6
v_gene: TRBV7-3
d_gene: NA
CDR3aa: CASSSSQGSPLHF
CDR3nt: TGTGCCAGCAGCTCCTCTCAAGGATCACCCCTCCACTTT

abundance: NA
j_gene: TRBJ1-6
v_gene: TRBV12-3/TRBV12-4
d_gene: NA
CDR3aa: CASSLDGNSPLHF
CDR3nt: TGTGCCAGCAGTCTGGACGGTAATTCACCCCTCCACTTT

abundance: NA
j_gene: TRBJ2-7
v_gene: TRBV6-5
d_gene: TRBD2
CDR3aa: CASTIREGLAGLYF
CDR3nt: TGTGCCAGCACCATTAGAGAGGGACTAGCGGGACTATACTTC

abundance: many
j_gene: TRBJ1-1
v_gene: TRBV5-1
d_gene: NA
CDR3aa: CASSKDTNTEAFF
CDR3nt: TGCGCCAGCAGCAAGGACACTAACACTGAAGCTTTCTTT

abundance: once
j_gene: TRBJ1-1
v_gene: TRBV6-1
d_gene: NA
CDR3aa: CASSEIRGSTEAFF
CDR3nt: TGTGCCAGCAGTGAAATCAGAGGAAGCACTGAAGCTTTCTTT

abundance: NA
j_gene: TRBJ2-1
v_gene: TRBV9
d_gene: NA
CDR3aa: CASSVASGQNEQFF
CDR3nt: TGTGCCAGCAGCGTAGCATCCGGCCAGAATGAGCAGTTCTTC

abundance: NA
j_gene: TRBJ1-5
v_gene: TRBV27
d_gene: NA
CDR3aa: CASSFIAGNQPQHF
CDR3nt: TGTGCCAGCAGTTTTATAGCGGGCAATCAGCCCCAGCATTTT

abundance: NA
j_gene: TRBJ1-2
v_gene: TRBV29-1
d_gene: NA
CDR3aa: CSVDRDTRRGVGYTF
CDR3nt: TGCAGCGTCGACCGGGACACTAGAAGGGGCGTAGGCTACACCTTC

abundance: NA
j_gene: TRBJ1-3
v_gene: TRBV21-1
d_gene: NA
CDR3aa: CASSKEIRTGPLSGNTIYF
CDR3nt: TGTGCCAGCAGCAAAGAGATCCGGACAGGGCCCCTATCTGGAAACACCATATATTTT

abundance: few
j_gene: TRBJ2-1
v_gene: TRBV19
d_gene: NA
CDR3aa: CASSAFSYNEQFF
CDR3nt: TGTGCCAGTAGTGCCTTTTCCTACAATGAGCAGTTCTTC

abundance: NA
j_gene: TRBJ2-1
v_gene: TRBV5-1
d_gene: NA
CDR3aa: CASSPGLSGYNEQFF
CDR3nt: TGCGCCAGCAGCCCGGGGCTGAGCGGATACAATGAGCAGTTCTTC

abundance: NA
j_gene: TRBJ2-7
v_gene: TRBV6-4
d_gene: NA
CDR3aa: CASSAQGGYEQYF
CDR3nt: TGTGCCAGCAGTGCCCAGGGTGGGTACGAGCAGTACTTC

abundance: NA
j_gene: TRBJ2-7
v_gene: TRBV20-1
d_gene: NA
CDR3aa: CSASRVDEQYF
CDR3nt: TGCAGTGCCTCCCGGGTCGACGAGCAGTACTTC

abundance: NA
j_gene: TRBJ2-7
v_gene: TRBV6-5
d_gene: TRBD2
CDR3aa: CASSYSFSGPNYEQYF
CDR3nt: TGTGCCAGCAGTTACTCGTTTAGCGGGCCAAACTACGAGCAGTACTTC

abundance: NA
j_gene: TRBJ2-7
v_gene: TRBV15
d_gene: NA
CDR3aa: CATSQTRMYEQYF
CDR3nt: TGTGCCACCAGCCAGACTAGAATGTACGAGCAGTACTTC

abundance: few
j_gene: TRBJ1-1
v_gene: TRBV27
d_gene: NA
CDR3aa: CASSLPPVSGNTEAFF
CDR3nt: TGTGCCAGCAGTTTACCCCCCGTGAGTGGGAACACTGAAGCTTTCTTT

abundance: NA
j_gene: TRBJ2-6
v_gene: TRBV6-5
d_gene: NA
CDR3aa: CASNRNSGANVLTF
CDR3nt: TGTGCCAGCAACCGAAACTCTGGGGCCAACGTCCTGACTTTC

abundance: NA
j_gene: TRBJ2-5
v_gene: TRBV20-1
d_gene: NA
CDR3aa: CSASSQGPNHQETQYF
CDR3nt: TGCAGTGCTAGTAGTCAGGGCCCTAATCATCAAGAGACCCAGTACTTC

abundance: NA
j_gene: TRBJ1-2
v_gene: TRBV6-2/TRBV6-3
d_gene: NA
CDR3aa: CASSSQRNPNYGYTF
CDR3nt: TGTGCCAGCAGTTCACAGAGAAATCCTAACTATGGCTACACCTTC

abundance: few
j_gene: TRBJ2-7
v_gene: TRBV5-4
d_gene: TRBD1
CDR3aa: CASRRDRGSFEQYF
CDR3nt: TGTGCCAGCAGGCGGGACAGGGGGTCGTTCGAGCAGTACTTC

abundance: NA
j_gene: TRBJ2-7
v_gene: TRBV6-5
d_gene: TRBD1
CDR3aa: CASSPGTGAREQYF
CDR3nt: TGTGCCAGCAGCCCCGGGACAGGGGCCCGCGAGCAGTACTTC

abundance: once
j_gene: TRBJ1-1
v_gene: TRBV27
d_gene: TRBD1
CDR3aa: CASSPFRQGGNTEAFF
CDR3nt: TGTGCCAGCAGTCCTTTTCGACAGGGGGGGAACACTGAAGCTTTCTTT

abundance: NA
j_gene: TRBJ1-1
v_gene: TRBV9
d_gene: NA
CDR3aa: CASSSKGFPNTEAFF
CDR3nt: TGTGCCAGCAGCTCCAAGGGCTTCCCGAACACTGAAGCTTTCTTT

abundance: NA
j_gene: TRBJ2-5
v_gene: TRBV4-2
d_gene: TRBD2
CDR3aa: CASSQGTSEQETQYF
CDR3nt: TGTGCCAGCAGCCAAGGTACTAGCGAACAAGAGACCCAGTACTTC

abundance: NA
j_gene: TRBJ2-5
v_gene: TRBV9
d_gene: TRBD2
CDR3aa: CASSHSGSEETQYF
CDR3nt: TGTGCCAGCAGCCACAGCGGGAGCGAGGAGACCCAGTACTTC

abundance: NA
j_gene: TRBJ1-1
v_gene: TRBV18
d_gene: NA
CDR3aa: CASSQGSVGTEAFF
CDR3nt: TGTGCCAGCTCCCAGGGGAGTGTGGGCACTGAAGCTTTCTTT

abundance: NA
j_gene: TRBJ2-1
v_gene: TRBV4-2
d_gene: TRBD1
CDR3aa: CASSRARWGQGAYNEQFF
CDR3nt: TGTGCCAGCAGCCGGGCGAGGTGGGGACAGGGGGCCTACAATGAGCAGTTCTTC

abundance: NA
j_gene: TRBJ1-3
v_gene: TRBV12-3/TRBV12-4
d_gene: NA
CDR3aa: CASTINSGNTIYF
CDR3nt: TGTGCCAGCACCATTAACTCTGGAAACACCATATATTTT

abundance: NA
j_gene: TRBJ1-4
v_gene: TRBV9
d_gene: NA
CDR3aa: CASTPTGATNEKLFF
CDR3nt: TGTGCCAGCACCCCAACAGGCGCCACTAATGAAAAACTGTTTTTT

abundance: NA
j_gene: TRBJ2-7
v_gene: TRBV18
d_gene: NA
CDR3aa: CASSPASSYEQYF
CDR3nt: TGTGCCAGCTCACCGGCGAGCTCCTACGAGCAGTACTTC

abundance: few
j_gene: TRBJ1-6
v_gene: TRBV2
d_gene: TRBD1
CDR3aa: CASMDTGGDSPLHF
CDR3nt: TGTGCCAGCATGGACACAGGGGGTGATTCACCCCTCCACTTT

abundance: NA
j_gene: TRBJ2-2
v_gene: TRBV3-1/TRBV3-2
d_gene: TRBD1
CDR3aa: CASSQGGGGGELFF
CDR3nt: TGTGCCAGCAGCCAAGGAGGGGGCGGCGGGGAGCTGTTTTTT

abundance: NA
j_gene: TRBJ1-1
v_gene: TRBV11-3
d_gene: NA
CDR3aa: CASSRTPGEDTEAFF
CDR3nt: TGTGCCAGCAGTCGAACCCCCGGAGAAGACACTGAAGCTTTCTTT

abundance: NA
j_gene: TRBJ2-3
v_gene: TRBV28
d_gene: TRBD1
CDR3aa: CASSLGTADTQYF
CDR3nt: TGTGCCAGCAGTTTAGGGACAGCAGATACGCAGTATTTT

abundance: NA
j_gene: TRBJ2-2
v_gene: TRBV6-5
d_gene: TRBD2
CDR3aa: CASTSGGLIGELFF
CDR3nt: TGTGCCAGCACGTCGGGAGGGTTGATCGGGGAGCTGTTTTTT

abundance: NA
j_gene: TRBJ2-7
v_gene: TRBV25-1
d_gene: NA
CDR3aa: CATSDGNHYEQYF
CDR3nt: TGTGCCACCTCGGACGGCAACCACTACGAGCAGTACTTC

abundance: NA
j_gene: TRBJ1-4
v_gene: TRBV18
d_gene: TRBD1
CDR3aa: CASSPPQTGGGSNEKLFF
CDR3nt: TGTGCCAGCTCACCACCGCAAACAGGGGGCGGATCTAATGAAAAACTGTTTTTT

abundance: NA
j_gene: TRBJ2-5
v_gene: TRBV5-4
d_gene: TRBD2
CDR3aa: CASSSGGGKGAQYF
CDR3nt: TGTGCCAGCAGCTCAGGCGGGGGGAAAGGGGCCCAGTACTTC